Below are 22 T cell receptor beta chains sequenced from a single sample in a study of cytomegalovirus exposure and HLA in healthy donors. 13 Jbeta primers and 60 Vbeta primers were used for the PCR. The assay was immunoSEQ multiplex PCR, and TCRdb's table has in-frame clones only and misses some. The repertoire holds approximately 77,000 clones, with 65% to 80% as singletons. Sequencing used PBMCs. These receptors were obtained from a male donor in good health and CMV-seropositive.

The rearrangement links TRBV28 to TRBJ2-5; weak D call: TRBD1 (8 bases). The CDR3 is 15 residues long. Trimming shortened V by 7 bases and J by 2 bases, and 17 bases separated the two germline ends. Germline V lookup: CDR1 MDHEN, CDR2 SYDVKM. CDR3 residues: CASTSTGGDQETQYF. The CDR3 DNA follows: TGTGCCAGCACAAGCACAGGGGGGGATCAAGAGACCCAGTACTTC.

The chain links TRBV13 to TRBJ1-6; D call uncertain. Trimming cost V 3 bases and J 4 bases, with 13 bases left between them. This CDR3 region has 16 residues. Germline V gives CDR1 PRHDT, CDR2 FYEKMQ (reference sequence). The CDR3: CASSFQGQAYNSPLHF. CDR3 in DNA: TGTGCCAGCAGCTTTCAAGGCCAGGCTTATAATTCACCCCTCCACTTT. Full variable domain (rest looked up from reference TRBV13 and TRBJ1-6): AAGVIQSPRHLIKEKRETATLKCYPIPRHDTVYWYQQGPGQDPQFLISFYEKMQSDKGSIPDRFSAQQFSDYHSELNMSSLELGDSALYFCASSFQGQAYNSPLHFGNGTRLTVT.

The V gene is TRBV9, the J gene TRBJ2-1; no reliable D call. This CDR3 contains 15 residues. Trimming pared 0 bases from V and 0 bases from J, leaving 7 bases between. CDR1 and CDR2 from the germline V gene are SGDLS and YYNGEE. This CDR3 reads CASSVELSSYNEQFF. The CDR3 DNA is TGTGCCAGCAGCGTAGAGCTAAGCTCCTACAATGAGCAGTTCTTC. Together with reference TRBV9 and TRBJ2-1, the CDR3 gives the full variable domain: DSGVTQTPKHLITATGQRVTLRCSPRSGDLSVYWYQQSLDQGLQFLIQYYNGEERAKGNILERFSAQQFPDLHSELNLSSLELGDSALYFCASSVELSSYNEQFFGPGTRLTVL.

This chain links TRBV14 with TRBJ1-6; TRBD1 aligns across 10 bases. Germline lookup yields CDR1 SGHDN and CDR2 FVKESK. After removal of 2 bases from V and 9 bases from J, the junction contained 13 bases not matched to a gene. This CDR3 spans 18 amino acids. This CDR3 is CASSQTGQGVSLRSPLHF. CDR3 bases: TGTGCCAGCAGCCAAACCGGACAGGGGGTTTCTTTACGTTCACCCCTCCACTTT.

The V gene is TRBV4-2, the J gene TRBJ2-2; no firm D call. The CDR3 length is 14 residues. The germline gives CDR1 LGHNA, CDR2 YNFKEQ. Trimming removed 5 bases from V and 1 base from J, with 8 bases in between. CDR3 protein: CASSFAGNTGELFF. CDR3 DNA sequence: TGTGCCAGCAGCTTTGCAGGGAACACCGGGGAGCTGTTTTTT.

The gene calls are TRBV19 and TRBJ1-1; 10 bases line up with TRBD1. The V and J ends lost 10 bases and 0 bases, in that order; junction bases with no gene match: 11. CDR1 and CDR2 from the germline V gene are LNHDA and SQIVND (reference sequence). The CDR3 consists of 16 residues. The CDR3 loop is CATKDRGSPMNTEAFF. In nucleotides, the CDR3 is TGTGCCACCAAGGACAGGGGGTCACCGATGAACACTGAAGCTTTCTTT.

The chain links TRBV7-2 to TRBJ2-1, with TRBD2 matching over 7 bases. The CDR3 is 15 residues long. In germline, CDR1 is SGHTA, CDR2 FQGNSA. V lost 0 bases, J lost 2 bases, and 1 base stayed unmatched. The CDR3 DNA sequence: TGTGCCAGCAGCTTAGCGGGGGGGGCCTACAATGAGCAGTTCTTC. Its translation is CASSLAGGAYNEQFF.

The chain uses TRBV27 and TRBJ2-3; 8 bases match TRBD1. V shed 6 bases, J shed 6 bases, and the junction held 8 bases outside the gene matches. The CDR3 contains 14 residues. Per germline, CDR1 MNHEY and CDR2 SMNVEV (reference sequence). CDR3 DNA sequence: TGTGCCAGCAGACCCCGGACAGGGAGCGATACGCAGTATTTT. This sequence encodes CASRPRTGSDTQYF.

This chain joins TRBV27 and TRBJ1-6, with D possibly matching TRBD1 (6 bases). Trimming took off 6 bases at V and 5 bases at J, with 11 bases between the two ends. This CDR3 comprises 14 residues. Per the germline V gene, CDR1 is MNHEY and CDR2 is SMNVEV (reference sequence). The CDR3: CASRQGTNNSPLHF. DNA of the CDR3: TGTGCCAGCAGACAGGGCACTAATAATTCACCCCTCCACTTT.

V usage is TRBV7-9 and J usage is TRBJ2-7; 10 bases map to TRBD1. The CDR3 is 14 residues long. Germline CDR1 SEHNR, CDR2 FQNEAQ (reference sequence). V lost 5 bases and J lost 3; bases outside the gene matches: 4. The CDR3 here is CASSHRTGGYEQYF. CDR3 sequence (DNA): TGTGCCAGCAGCCATCGGACAGGGGGCTACGAGCAGTACTTC.

The CDR3 nucleotides read TGTGCCAGCAATAAAGGCGGGGTAAGCTACGAGCAGTACTTC. As protein: CASNKGGVSYEQYF. V gene TRBV7-8 combines with J gene TRBJ2-7; D may be TRBD2 (6 bases). Germline V gene data show CDR1 as SGHVS and CDR2 as FQNEAQ. The CDR3 sequence is 14 residues long. V lost 7 bases and J lost 3, with 16 bases in between.

V is TRBV13 and J is TRBJ2-7; D perhaps matches TRBD1 (6 bases). Per the germline V gene, CDR1 is PRHDT and CDR2 is FYEKMQ (reference sequence). The CDR3 loop spans 12 amino acids. Trimming removed 8 bases from V and 3 bases from J, with 11 bases in between. The CDR3 sequence: CASRQGFYEQYF. CDR3 in DNA: TGTGCCAGCCGTCAGGGGTTCTACGAGCAGTACTTC.

This clone was seen once. This rearrangement joins TRBV5-1 to TRBJ1-1; D unresolved. The CDR3 has 13 amino acids. Trimming removed 5 bases at V and 0 bases at J, with 8 bases between. Germline V lookup: CDR1 SGHRS, CDR2 YFSETQ. The CDR3 here is CASREQVNTEAFF. Here the CDR3 DNA reads TGCGCCAGCAGAGAGCAGGTGAACACTGAAGCTTTCTTT.

This clone was detected only once. The genes are TRBV5-1 and TRBJ2-5; 13 positions match TRBD2. Germline assignment: CDR1 SGHRS and CDR2 YFSETQ. The CDR3 loop spans 17 amino acids. Trimming cost V 3 bases and J 3 bases; bases outside gene matches: 8. The CDR3, as DNA: TGCGCCAGCAGCTCGGGACTTGGACTAGCGGGAGAAGAGACCCAGTACTTC. Protein sequence: CASSSGLGLAGEETQYF.

The V gene is TRBV5-1, the J gene TRBJ1-3; a possible D gene is TRBD1 (5 bases). The V gene's germline CDR1 is SGHRS and CDR2 YFSETQ. The length of the CDR3 is 14 residues. Deletions cut 5 bases from V and 1 base from J, with 10 bases between. The CDR3 DNA reads as TGCGCCAGCAGAACGGGGGAATCTGGAAACACCATATATTTT. It translates to CASRTGESGNTIYF.

The chain combines TRBV7-3 with TRBJ2-1; 10 bases align to TRBD2. This CDR3 region has 15 residues. Unmatched junction bases numbered 1, after V lost 2 bases and J lost 3 bases. Germline CDR1 reads SGHTA; CDR2 reads FQGTGA. This chain's CDR3 is CASSLRTSGYNEQFF. The CDR3 DNA reads TGTGCCAGCAGCTTACGGACTAGCGGCTACAATGAGCAGTTCTTC. The complete variable domain, with remaining parts taken from reference TRBV7-3 and TRBJ2-1, reads GAGVSQTPSNKVTEKGKYVELRCDPISGHTALYWYRQSLGQGPEFLIYFQGTGAADDSGLPNDRFFAVRPEGSVSTLKIQRTERGDSAVYLCASSLRTSGYNEQFFGPGTRLTVL.

This clone was detected once. This chain links TRBV27 with TRBJ2-5; 7 nucleotides agree with TRBD1. V was clipped by 5 bases and J by 0 bases; unmatched bases: 6. CDR1 is MNHEY, CDR2 SMNVEV, per germline (reference sequence). The CDR3 extends over 15 amino acids. This CDR3 reads CASSPLTGYQETQYF. The CDR3 DNA sequence: TGTGCCAGCAGTCCCCTGACAGGGTACCAAGAGACCCAGTACTTC.

The chain couples TRBV6-1 to TRBJ2-3; unclear D gene. Germline CDR1 and CDR2: MNHNS and SASEGT. V lost 4 bases and J 2 bases, leaving 4 bases between the germline ends. The CDR3 is 12 amino acids. CDR3 loop: CASSVYTDTQYF. In DNA, the CDR3 is TGTGCCAGCAGTGTGTACACAGATACGCAGTATTTT.

This chain joins TRBV4-3 and TRBJ2-1, with 10 nucleotides matching TRBD2. The CDR3 is 18 amino acids. From germline, CDR1 is LGHNA and CDR2 YSLEER. Unmatched junction bases numbered 12, after V lost 0 bases and J lost 7 bases. DNA of the CDR3: TGCGCCAGCAGCCAAGAGGGAATAACTAGCGGGGTGAGGAATGAGCAGTTCTTC. Amino acids: CASSQEGITSGVRNEQFF.

The V gene is TRBV7-9, the J gene TRBJ2-2; TRBD1 matches at 9 bases. The germline V gene encodes CDR1 SEHNR and CDR2 FQNEAQ (reference sequence). This CDR3 has 16 residues. With 1 base clipped from V and 5 bases from J, the junction kept 5 bases outside the gene matches. The CDR3 sequence is CASSLEDRGETGELFF. CDR3 bases: TGTGCCAGCAGCTTAGAGGACAGGGGAGAGACCGGGGAGCTGTTTTTT. The whole variable domain, remainder taken from reference TRBV7-9 and TRBJ2-2, is DTGVSQNPRHKITKRGQNVTFRCDPISEHNRLYWYRQTLGQGPEFLTYFQNEAQLEKSRLLSDRFSAERPKGSFSTLEIQRTEQGDSAMYLCASSLEDRGETGELFFGEGSRLTVL.

The chain uses TRBV28 and TRBJ1-5, with D tentatively TRBD1 (5 bases). V was clipped by 6 bases and J by 7 bases, with 22 bases between them. CDR1 and CDR2 (germline): MDHEN, SYDVKM. This CDR3 has 16 amino acids. CDR3 loop: CASRALTGGGEQPQHF. The CDR3 region has the DNA TGTGCCAGCAGGGCCCTGACCGGTGGGGGGGAGCAGCCCCAGCATTTT.

The chain uses TRBV7-2 and TRBJ2-3; tentatively, D is TRBD2 (6 bases). Germline V CDR1 and CDR2: SGHTA, FQGNSA. Trimming took 1 base from V and 2 from J, leaving 10 bases between them. The CDR3 has 15 amino acids. CDR3 nucleotide sequence: TGTGCCAGCAGCTTAGGGACTACTCACACAGATACGCAGTATTTT. Amino acids: CASSLGTTHTDTQYF. The variable domain in full, with the rest retrieved from reference TRBV7-2 and TRBJ2-3, is GAGVSQSPSNKVTEKGKDVELRCDPISGHTALYWYRQSLGQGLEFLIYFQGNSAPDKSGLPSDRFSAERTGGSVSTLTIQRTQQEDSAVYLCASSLGTTHTDTQYFGPGTRLTVL.